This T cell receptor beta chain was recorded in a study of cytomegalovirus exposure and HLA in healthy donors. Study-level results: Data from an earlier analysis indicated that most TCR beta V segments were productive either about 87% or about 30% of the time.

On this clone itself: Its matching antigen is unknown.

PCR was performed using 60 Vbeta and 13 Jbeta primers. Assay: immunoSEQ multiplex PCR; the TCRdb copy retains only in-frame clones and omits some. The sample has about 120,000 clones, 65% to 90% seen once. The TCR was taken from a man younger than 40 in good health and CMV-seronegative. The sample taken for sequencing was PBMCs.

The CDR3 sequence: CASSPRAGRYEQYF. CDR3 DNA sequence: TGTGCCAGCAGTCCCCGAGCAGGCCGCTACGAGCAGTACTTC. The chain carries TRBV27 and TRBJ2-7; unclear D gene. Trimming pared 5 bases from V and 3 bases from J, leaving 14 bases between. The CDR3 extends over 14 amino acids. The germline gives CDR1 MNHEY, CDR2 SMNVEV (reference sequence).